Listed below are T cell receptor beta chains from one sample, sequenced in a study of T cell repertoires in cytomegalovirus infection. These receptors lack a known antigen. TCRdb re-called the reads through MiXCR, storing one row per CDR3 protein. The table lists under 95,000 distinct CDR3 sequences, approximately 46% of them singletons. The sample here was CD8+ T cells from cultured PBMCs, taken from culture after CMV antigen stimulation. These receptor sequences come from a human donor in good health (CMV status not recorded). Some clones in this sample may be carry-over from other donors' samples. The CDR3 runs from the conserved cysteine through the conserved F or W. Not every row has a clone size; where given, it reads once, few, many or a size class.

J gene | clone size | V gene | CDR3 protein
TRBJ2-6 | NA | TRBV6-1 | CASSDRAGANVLTF
TRBJ2-7 | NA | TRBV5-4 | CASSPSGGGYEQYF
TRBJ1-2 | NA | TRBV29-1 | CSVFLSRGYGYTF
TRBJ2-1 | few | TRBV7-2 | CASSYYRGPPYNEQFF
TRBJ1-2 | once | TRBV20-1 | CSATYRGLNYGYTF
TRBJ2-1 | NA | TRBV24-1 | CATSAELPKEQFF
TRBJ1-1 | few | TRBV27 | CASSTGGAYTEAFF
TRBJ1-1 | few | TRBV6-1 | CASRTTGHAEAFF
TRBJ2-3 | NA | TRBV4-1 | CASSQDPRADTQYF
TRBJ2-3 | NA | TRBV6-1 | CASSEDRDTQYF
TRBJ1-2 | NA | TRBV27 | CASSPRGWDRTGLYGYTF
TRBJ2-2 | few | TRBV7-9 | CASSFWRTGGTGELFF
TRBJ2-7 | NA | TRBV15 | CATSRAGYHEQYF
TRBJ2-7 | NA | TRBV14 | CASSHLGENSDEQYF
TRBJ2-1 | few | TRBV20-1 | CSAPPAGGRRNEQFF
TRBJ2-2 | few | TRBV4-2 | CASSQEVEIPTGELFF
TRBJ1-2 | NA | TRBV27 | CASSFQNPSREGYTF